The rows below give T cell receptor beta chains drawn from one sample of a study of blood T cell repertoires in COVID-19. TCRdb's table, derived via immunoSEQ multiplex PCR, lists solely in-frame clones and lacks some. The sample has about 110,000 clones; roughly four fifths are singletons. Input material: peripheral blood. The receptor source for this set is a woman in her sixties with acute or convalescent COVID-19. The CDR3 runs from the conserved cysteine through the conserved F or W. Each record gives: J gene, D gene, V gene, clone size, CDR3 protein, CDR3 DNA. The D gene is left open where the match is weak. Clone size appears in some rows only: once, few, many, or a class for an expanded clone.

TRBJ2-4 | - | TRBV4-1 | - | CASSQTLTDIQYF | TGCGCCAGCAGCCAAACCCTAACGGACATTCAGTACTTC
TRBJ1-2 | TRBD1 | TRBV11-3 | - | CASSSRPTGGQSFYGYTF | TGTGCCAGCAGCTCGAGGCCGACAGGGGGCCAGAGCTTCTATGGCTACACCTTC
TRBJ1-2 | - | TRBV4-3 | - | CASSQDRLYGYTF | TGCGCCAGCAGCCAAGATCGTTTGTATGGCTACACCTTC
TRBJ2-1 | - | TRBV5-8 | - | CASSSLTGPTKLNEQFF | TGTGCCAGCAGCTCGTTAACAGGGCCTACAAAGTTGAATGAGCAGTTCTTC
TRBJ1-6 | TRBD1 | TRBV5-1 | - | CASSSGGTENSPLHF | TGCGCCAGCAGCTCGGGGGGGACAGAGAATTCACCCCTCCACTTT
TRBJ1-1 | - | TRBV21-1 | once | CASSPYPAGQTNTEAFF | TGTGCCAGCAGCCCTTATCCCGCTGGACAGACGAACACTGAAGCTTTCTTT
TRBJ1-2 | - | TRBV12-3/TRBV12-4 | - | CASSLARHYGYTF | TGTGCCAGCAGTTTAGCGCGGCACTATGGCTACACCTTC
TRBJ2-5 | - | TRBV5-1 | - | CASSFGGTETQYF | TGCGCCAGCAGCTTCGGGGGTACCGAGACCCAGTACTTC
TRBJ2-5 | - | TRBV6-8 | - | CASSSRGAQETQYF | TGTGCCAGCAGTTCTCGGGGGGCACAGGAGACCCAGTACTTC
TRBJ2-2 | TRBD2 | TRBV3-1/TRBV3-2 | - | CASSKTSGGNTGELFF | TGTGCCAGCAGCAAGACTAGCGGGGGGAACACCGGGGAGCTGTTTTTT
TRBJ2-3 | TRBD2 | TRBV6-5 | - | CASSPSGGFTDTQYF | TGTGCCAGCAGCCCCTCCGGGGGGTTCACAGATACGCAGTATTTT
TRBJ1-2 | - | TRBV6-5 | - | CASSYAEADYGYTF | TGTGCCAGCAGTTACGCCGAGGCGGACTATGGCTACACCTTC
TRBJ1-1 | - | TRBV18 | - | CASSPTGANTEAFF | TGTGCCAGCTCACCAACGGGAGCGAACACTGAAGCTTTCTTT
TRBJ1-1 | - | TRBV6-1 | - | CASSELYNTEAFF | TGTGCCAGCAGTGAACTCTACAACACTGAAGCTTTCTTT
TRBJ2-7 | - | TRBV12-3/TRBV12-4 | few | CASRWDKSYEQYF | TGTGCCAGCAGATGGGACAAATCCTACGAGCAGTACTTC
TRBJ2-1 | TRBD2 | TRBV9 | - | CASSNQRGGHEQFF | TGTGCCAGCAGCAACCAGCGGGGGGGCCATGAGCAGTTCTTC
TRBJ2-1 | TRBD1 | TRBV11-3 | once | CASSVQGFGEQFF | TGTGCCAGCAGCGTACAGGGGTTTGGCGAGCAGTTCTTC
TRBJ2-4 | - | TRBV2 | - | CASRTTDILAKNIQYF | TGTGCCAGCAGGACCACGGACATCCTAGCCAAAAACATTCAGTACTTC
TRBJ1-1 | - | TRBV9 | - | CASSVEIRSTEAFF | TGTGCCAGCAGCGTCGAGATTCGGAGCACTGAAGCTTTCTTT
TRBJ1-3 | - | TRBV5-6 | - | CASSLVEGTDRNTIYF | TGTGCCAGCAGCTTGGTGGAGGGGACTGACCGAAACACCATATATTTT
TRBJ1-2 | - | TRBV6-2/TRBV6-3 | - | CASSLQPNYGYTF | TGTGCCAGCAGTTTACAGCCTAACTATGGCTACACCTTC
TRBJ2-7 | TRBD1 | TRBV7-2 | - | CASSSDRGSYEQYF | TGTGCCAGCAGCTCTGACAGGGGGTCCTACGAGCAGTACTTC
TRBJ1-2 | TRBD1 | TRBV5-5 | - | CASSFRTGSDYGYTF | TGTGCCAGCAGCTTCCGGACAGGTAGCGACTATGGCTACACCTTC
TRBJ1-1 | TRBD1 | TRBV2 | - | CASRGTGNTEAFF | TGTGCCAGCAGGGGGACAGGGAACACTGAAGCTTTCTTT
TRBJ2-5 | TRBD1 | TRBV7-9 | once | CASSLRDREYF | TGTGCCAGCAGCTTAAGGGACAGGGAGTACTTC
TRBJ1-2 | TRBD1 | TRBV14 | - | CASSEIQGTGYTF | TGTGCCAGCAGCGAAATACAGGGGACTGGCTACACCTTC
TRBJ2-7 | - | TRBV12-5 | - | CASGLGGTASYEQYF | TGTGCTAGTGGTTTGGGCGGGACAGCGTCCTACGAGCAGTACTTC
TRBJ1-2 | TRBD1 | TRBV5-1 | - | CASSISGTGNQRGYGYTF | TGCGCCAGCAGCATCTCCGGGACAGGGAATCAGAGAGGGTATGGCTACACCTTC
TRBJ2-7 | TRBD1 | TRBV24-1 | few | CATSDLDRAEQYF | TGTGCCACCAGTGACCTGGACAGGGCCGAGCAGTACTTC
TRBJ1-1 | TRBD1 | TRBV6-2/TRBV6-3 | - | CASSLGQGFVTEAFF | TGTGCCAGCAGCTTGGGACAGGGGTTTGTCACTGAAGCTTTCTTT
TRBJ1-1 | TRBD1 | TRBV19 | - | CASRGTGNTEAFF | TGTGCCAGTAGAGGGACAGGGAACACTGAAGCTTTCTTT
TRBJ1-4 | - | TRBV18 | - | CASSPRQGGGEKLFF | TGTGCCAGCTCACCACGCCAGGGTGGTGGTGAAAAACTGTTTTTT
TRBJ1-3 | TRBD1 | TRBV2 | - | CAIDRGFSSGNTIYF | TGTGCCATTGACAGGGGATTTAGCTCTGGAAACACCATATATTTT